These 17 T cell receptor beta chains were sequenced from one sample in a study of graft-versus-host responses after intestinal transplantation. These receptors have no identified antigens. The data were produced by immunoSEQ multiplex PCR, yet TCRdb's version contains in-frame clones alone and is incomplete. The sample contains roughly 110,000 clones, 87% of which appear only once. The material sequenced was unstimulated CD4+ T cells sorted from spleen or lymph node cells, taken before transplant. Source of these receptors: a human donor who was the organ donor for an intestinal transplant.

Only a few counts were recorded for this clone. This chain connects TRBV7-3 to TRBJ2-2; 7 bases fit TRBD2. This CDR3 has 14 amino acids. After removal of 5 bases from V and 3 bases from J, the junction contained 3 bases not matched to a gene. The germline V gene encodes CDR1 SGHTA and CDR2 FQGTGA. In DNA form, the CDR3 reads TGTGCCAGCAGCCCTAGCGGATACACCGGGGAGCTGTTTTTT. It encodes CASSPSGYTGELFF.

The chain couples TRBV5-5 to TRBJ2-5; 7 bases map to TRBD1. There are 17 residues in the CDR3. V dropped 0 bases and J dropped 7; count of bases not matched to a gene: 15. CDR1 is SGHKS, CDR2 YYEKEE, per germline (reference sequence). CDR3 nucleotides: TGTGCCAGCAGCTTGGCCGTTGTGACAGGGCCAGTGGGGACCCAGTACTTC. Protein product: CASSLAVVTGPVGTQYF.

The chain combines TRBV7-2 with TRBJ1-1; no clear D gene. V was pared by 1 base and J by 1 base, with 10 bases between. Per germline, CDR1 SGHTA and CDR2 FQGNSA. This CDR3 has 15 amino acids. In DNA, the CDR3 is TGTGCCAGCAGCTTAGTAGTAAGGGCGAACACTGAAGCTTTCTTT. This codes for CASSLVVRANTEAFF.

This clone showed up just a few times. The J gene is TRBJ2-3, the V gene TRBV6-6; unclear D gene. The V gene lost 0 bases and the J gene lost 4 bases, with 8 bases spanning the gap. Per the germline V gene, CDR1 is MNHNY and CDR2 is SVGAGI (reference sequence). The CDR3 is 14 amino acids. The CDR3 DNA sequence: TGTGCCAGCAGTTACTCGAGGTCCCCAGATACGCAGTATTTT. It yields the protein CASSYSRSPDTQYF.

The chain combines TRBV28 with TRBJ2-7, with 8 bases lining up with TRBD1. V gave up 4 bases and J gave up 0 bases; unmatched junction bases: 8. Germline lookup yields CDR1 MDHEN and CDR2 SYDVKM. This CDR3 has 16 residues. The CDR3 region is CASSSLRTGSSYEQYF. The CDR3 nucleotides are TGTGCCAGCAGTTCCCTCCGGACAGGGAGCTCCTACGAGCAGTACTTC.

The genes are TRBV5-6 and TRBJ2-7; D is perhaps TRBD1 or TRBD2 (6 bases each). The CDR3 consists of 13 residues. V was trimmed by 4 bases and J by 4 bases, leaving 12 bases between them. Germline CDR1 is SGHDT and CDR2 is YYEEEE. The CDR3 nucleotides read TGTGCCAGCAGCGGAGGGACACCTTACGAGCAGTACTTC. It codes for CASSGGTPYEQYF. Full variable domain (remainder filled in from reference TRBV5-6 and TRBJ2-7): DAGVTQSPTHLIKTRGQQVTLRCSPKSGHDTVSWYQQALGQGPQFIFQYYEEEERQRGNFPDRFSGHQFPNYSSELNVNALLLGDSALYLCASSGGTPYEQYFGPGTRLTVT.

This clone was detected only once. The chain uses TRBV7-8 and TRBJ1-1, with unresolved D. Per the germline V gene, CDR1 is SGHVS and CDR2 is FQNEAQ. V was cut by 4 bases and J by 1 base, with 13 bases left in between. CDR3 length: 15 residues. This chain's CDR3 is CASSYVDMWNTEAFF. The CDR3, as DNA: TGTGCCAGCAGCTACGTAGATATGTGGAACACTGAAGCTTTCTTT. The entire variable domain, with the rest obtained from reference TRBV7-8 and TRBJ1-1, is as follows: GAGVSQSPRYKVAKRGQDVALRCDPISGHVSLFWYQQALGQGPEFLTYFQNEAQLDKSGLPSDRFFAERPEGSVSTLKIQRTQQEDSAVYLCASSYVDMWNTEAFFGQGTRLTVV.

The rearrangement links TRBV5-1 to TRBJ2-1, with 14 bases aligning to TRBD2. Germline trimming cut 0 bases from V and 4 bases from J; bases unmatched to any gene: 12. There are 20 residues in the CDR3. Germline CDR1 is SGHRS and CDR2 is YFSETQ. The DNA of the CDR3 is TGCGCCAGCAGCTTGGCCGCGGGACTAGCGGGAGTGAGGGCTTACAATGAGCAGTTCTTC. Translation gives CASSLAAGLAGVRAYNEQFF.

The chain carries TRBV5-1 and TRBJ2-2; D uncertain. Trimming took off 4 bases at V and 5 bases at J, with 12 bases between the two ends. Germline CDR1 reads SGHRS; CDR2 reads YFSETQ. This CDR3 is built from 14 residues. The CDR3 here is CASSDVVVTGELFF. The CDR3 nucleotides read TGCGCCAGCAGCGACGTTGTGGTTACCGGGGAGCTGTTTTTT.

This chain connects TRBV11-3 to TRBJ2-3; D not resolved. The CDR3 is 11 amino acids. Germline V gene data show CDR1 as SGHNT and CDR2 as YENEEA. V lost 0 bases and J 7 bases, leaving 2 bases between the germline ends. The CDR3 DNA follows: TGTGCCAGCAGCTTAGATCATACGCAGTATTTT. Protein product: CASSLDHTQYF.

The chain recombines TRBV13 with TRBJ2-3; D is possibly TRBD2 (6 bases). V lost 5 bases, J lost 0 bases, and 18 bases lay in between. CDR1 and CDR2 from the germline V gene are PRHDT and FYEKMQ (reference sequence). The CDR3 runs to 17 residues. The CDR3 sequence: CASSQIAARSSTDTQYF. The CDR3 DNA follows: TGTGCCAGCAGCCAGATAGCGGCGAGGTCCAGCACAGATACGCAGTATTTT.

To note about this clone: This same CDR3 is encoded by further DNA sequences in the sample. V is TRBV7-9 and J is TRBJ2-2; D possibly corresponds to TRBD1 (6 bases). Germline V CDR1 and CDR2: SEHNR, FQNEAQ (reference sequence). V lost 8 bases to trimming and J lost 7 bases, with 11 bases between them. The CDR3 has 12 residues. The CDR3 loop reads CASREGDGELFF. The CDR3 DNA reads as TGTGCCAGCCGTGAGGGGGACGGGGAGCTGTTTTTT.

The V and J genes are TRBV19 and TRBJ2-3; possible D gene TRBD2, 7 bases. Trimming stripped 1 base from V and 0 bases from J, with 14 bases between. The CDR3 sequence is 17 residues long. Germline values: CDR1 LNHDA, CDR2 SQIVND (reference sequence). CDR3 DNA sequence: TGTGCCAGTAGTATAGGAGGGGGGGCGCGGAGCACAGATACGCAGTATTTT. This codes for CASSIGGGARSTDTQYF. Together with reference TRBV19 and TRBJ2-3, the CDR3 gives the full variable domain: DGGITQSPKYLFRKEGQNVTLSCEQNLNHDAMYWYRQDPGQGLRLIYYSQIVNDFQKGDIAEGYSVSREKKESFPLTVTSAQKNPTAFYLCASSIGGGARSTDTQYFGPGTRLTVL.

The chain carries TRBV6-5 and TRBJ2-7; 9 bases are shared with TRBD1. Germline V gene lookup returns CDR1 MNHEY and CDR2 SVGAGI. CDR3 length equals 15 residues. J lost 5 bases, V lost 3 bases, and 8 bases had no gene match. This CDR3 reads CASSYSLGTGNEQYF. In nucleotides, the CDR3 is TGTGCCAGCAGTTATAGTCTGGGGACAGGGAACGAGCAGTACTTC.

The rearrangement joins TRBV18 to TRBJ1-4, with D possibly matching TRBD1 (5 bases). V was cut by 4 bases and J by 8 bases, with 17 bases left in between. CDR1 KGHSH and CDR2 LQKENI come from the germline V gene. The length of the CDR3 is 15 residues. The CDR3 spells CASSQGRRIEEKLFF. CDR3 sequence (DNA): TGTGCCAGCTCACAGGGACGTCGGATCGAAGAAAAACTGTTTTTT.

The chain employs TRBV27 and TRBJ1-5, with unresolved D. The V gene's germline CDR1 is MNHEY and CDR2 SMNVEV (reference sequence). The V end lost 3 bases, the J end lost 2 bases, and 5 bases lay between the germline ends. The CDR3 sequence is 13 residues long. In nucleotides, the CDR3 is TGTGCCAGCAGTTTTCGGGGCAATCAGCCCCAGCATTTT. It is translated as CASSFRGNQPQHF.

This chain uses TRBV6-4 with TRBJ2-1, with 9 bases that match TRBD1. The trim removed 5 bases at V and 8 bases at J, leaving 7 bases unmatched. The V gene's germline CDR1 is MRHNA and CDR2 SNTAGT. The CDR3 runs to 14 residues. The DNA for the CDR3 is TGTGCCAGCAGTTCGACAGGGGGTGTCGATGAGCAGTTCTTC. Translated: CASSSTGGVDEQFF.